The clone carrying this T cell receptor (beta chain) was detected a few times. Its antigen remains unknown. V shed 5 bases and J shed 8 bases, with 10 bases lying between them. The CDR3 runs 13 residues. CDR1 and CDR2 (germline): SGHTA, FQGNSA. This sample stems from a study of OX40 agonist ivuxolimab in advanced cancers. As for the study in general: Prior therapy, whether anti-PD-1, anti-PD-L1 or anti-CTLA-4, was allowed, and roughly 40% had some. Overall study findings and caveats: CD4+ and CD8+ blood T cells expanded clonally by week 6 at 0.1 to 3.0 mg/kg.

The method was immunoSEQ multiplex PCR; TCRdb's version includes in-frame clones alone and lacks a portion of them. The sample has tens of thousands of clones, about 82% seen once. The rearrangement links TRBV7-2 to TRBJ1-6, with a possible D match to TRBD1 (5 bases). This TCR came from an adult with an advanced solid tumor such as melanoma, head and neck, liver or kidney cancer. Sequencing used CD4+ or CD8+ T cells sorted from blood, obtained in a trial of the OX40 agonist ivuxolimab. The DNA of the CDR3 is TGTGCCAGCAGCAACTCCAGGGATTCACCCCTCCACTTT. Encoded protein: CASSNSRDSPLHF.